Presented here are 30 T cell receptor beta chains from one specimen sequenced in a study of blood T cell repertoires in COVID-19. Method: immunoSEQ multiplex PCR; TCRdb's copy keeps in-frame clones and lacks some. The sample holds around 110,000 clones, approximately 80% seen once. The source material was peripheral blood. These receptors came from a woman aged 55-69 years with acute or convalescent COVID-19.

The chain is built from TRBV7-2 and TRBJ1-4; D is unresolved. V lost 5 bases and J 6 bases, leaving 16 bases between the germline ends. The CDR3 spans 15 residues. Germline loops: CDR1 SGHTA, CDR2 FQGNSA. CDR3: CASSPLAGFYEKLFF. The CDR3 DNA follows: TGTGCCAGCAGCCCCTTAGCGGGGTTCTATGAAAAACTGTTTTTT.

As DNA, the CDR3 is TGTGCCAGCAGCTCGCCGAGGCGGGAGGGCACAGATACGCAGTATTTT. This sequence encodes CASSSPRREGTDTQYF. The chain couples TRBV5-6 to TRBJ2-3, with 8 bases that match TRBD2. The CDR3 sequence is 16 residues long. Trimming removed 3 bases from V and 1 base from J; junction bases left unmatched: 7. The germline CDR1 and CDR2 sequences are SGHDT and YYEEEE.

A word on this clone: A read error may account for a junction end that differs from germline. V is TRBV7-7 and J is TRBJ2-1; TRBD2 agrees at 9 bases. CDR1 and CDR2 (germline): SSHAT, FNYEAQ (reference sequence). This CDR3 comprises 16 residues. The CDR3: CASSRTLAGSYNEQFF. In DNA, the CDR3 is TGTGCTAGCAGCCGGACGCTAGCGGGAAGCTACAATGAGCAGTTCTTC. Using reference TRBV7-7 and TRBJ2-1 for the parts outside the CDR3, the full variable domain is GAGVSQSPRYKVTKRGQDVTLRCDPISSHATLYWYQQALGQGPEFLTYFNYEAQPDKSGLPSDRFSAERPEGSISTLTIQRTEQRDSAMYRCASSRTLAGSYNEQFFGPGTRLTVL.

The chain recombines TRBV28 with TRBJ1-3; D uncertain. The CDR3 spans 15 residues. V lost 5 bases and J lost 6, with 17 bases in between. CDR1 is MDHEN and CDR2 is SYDVKM in the germline V gene. The CDR3 DNA reads TGTGCCAGCAGTCTATCCGGGGAGGGTACAAACACCATATATTTT. Its translation is CASSLSGEGTNTIYF. Full variable domain (outside the CDR3, taken from reference TRBV28 and TRBJ1-3): DVKVTQSSRYLVKRTGEKVFLECVQDMDHENMFWYRQDPGLGLRLIYFSYDVKMKEKGDIPEGYSVSREKKERFSLILESASTNQTSMYLCASSLSGEGTNTIYFGEGSWLTVV.

The gene calls are TRBV21-1 and TRBJ1-1; TRBD1, the table's D call, was not compared with the DNA. TRBV21-1 is termed a pseudogene. This CDR3 has 14 amino acids. The chain's CDR3 is CASSKAPKNTEAFF. As DNA, the CDR3 is TGTGCCAGCAGCAAAGCCCCCAAGAACACTGAAGCTTTCTTT.

The gene calls are TRBV21-1 and TRBJ1-5; the table calls TRBD1, which could not be checked here. TRBV21-1 is marked as a pseudogene. This CDR3 spans 16 amino acids. The CDR3 DNA reads as TGTGCCAGCAGCAGGGGTGGACAGTATAGCAATCAGCCCCAGCATTTT. Protein sequence: CASSRGGQYSNQPQHF.

The chain couples TRBV5-6 to TRBJ2-1, with 10 positions matching TRBD2. The germline gives CDR1 SGHDT, CDR2 YYEEEE. J was trimmed by 0 bases and V by 10 bases; bases with no gene match: 7. This CDR3 comprises 15 residues. CDR3 protein: CAVGLAESSYNEQFF. DNA for the CDR3: TGTGCCGTCGGACTAGCGGAAAGCTCCTACAATGAGCAGTTCTTC.

This chain connects TRBV12-3 or TRBV12-4 to TRBJ1-6; tentative D call: TRBD1 (6 bases). The CDR3 runs to 12 residues. The germline V and J ends were trimmed by 6 bases and 9 bases, with 9 bases remaining between them. CDR3 nucleotide sequence: TGTGCCAGCAGAGCAGGGGTTTCACCCCTCCACTTT. Protein: CASRAGVSPLHF.

J is TRBJ2-7 and V is TRBV25-1; 9 nucleotides align to TRBD1. J lost 1 base, V lost 4 bases, and 5 bases had no gene match. The CDR3 is 15 amino acids. Germline-derived CDR1 and CDR2 are MGHDK and SYGVNS. CDR3 residues: CASSGLGQGSYEQYF. CDR3 coding DNA: TGTGCCAGCAGTGGACTAGGACAGGGGTCCTACGAGCAGTACTTC.

This clone was recorded a few times. The rearrangement joins TRBV21-1 to TRBJ2-3; the DNA was not used to check the table's D call, TRBD1. TRBV21-1 is tagged as a pseudogene. There are 18 residues in the CDR3. Here the CDR3 reads CASSKVGGQGVRADTQYF. In nucleotides, the CDR3 is TGTGCCAGCAGCAAAGTTGGGGGACAGGGGGTTCGGGCAGATACGCAGTATTTT.

A word on this clone: Different DNA sequences within this sample yield the same CDR3. This chain connects TRBV18 to TRBJ1-1; TRBD1 matches 8 bases. There are 14 residues in the CDR3. Trimming at V came to 4 bases and at J to 1 base, leaving 2 bases not matched to a gene. From germline, CDR1 is KGHSH and CDR2 LQKENI. The CDR3 coding sequence is TGTGCCAGCTCACTAGGACAGGGGAACACTGAAGCTTTCTTT. Amino acid sequence: CASSLGQGNTEAFF. The whole variable domain, remainder taken from reference TRBV18 and TRBJ1-1, is NAGVMQNPRHLVRRRGQEARLRCSPMKGHSHVYWYRQLPEEGLKFMVYLQKENIIDESGMPKERFSAEFPKEGPSILRIQQVVRGDSAAYFCASSLGQGNTEAFFGQGTRLTVV.

This clone appeared a single time. V usage is TRBV9 and J usage is TRBJ1-2; D unresolved. CDR3 length equals 13 residues. Between the trimmed V and J ends, which lost 1 base and 7 bases, there was a span of 11 bases. The V gene's germline CDR1 is SGDLS and CDR2 YYNGEE. The CDR3 loop is CASSVRLGGGYTF. Here the CDR3 DNA reads TGTGCCAGCAGCGTAAGACTGGGTGGTGGCTACACCTTC.

The chain joins TRBV15 to TRBJ1-2, with 7 positions matching TRBD1. Per the germline V gene, CDR1 is LNHNV and CDR2 is YYDKDF (reference sequence). CDR3 length: 15 residues. Unmatched junction bases numbered 7, after V lost 6 bases and J lost 0 bases. The CDR3 nucleotides read TGTGCCACCAGTAACCGCGGGACAGCTAACTATGGCTACACCTTC. Translating it yields CATSNRGTANYGYTF.

V gene TRBV3-1 (or the pseudogene TRBV3-2) combines with J gene TRBJ1-2, with 8 bases identical to TRBD1. With V trimmed by 6 bases and J by 4 bases, 10 bases remained unmatched. From germline, CDR1 is LGHDT and CDR2 YNNKEL (reference sequence). The CDR3 covers 15 residues. This CDR3 reads CASSPSTGAPYGYTF. DNA of the CDR3: TGTGCCAGCAGTCCTTCGACAGGGGCCCCCTATGGCTACACCTTC.

This clone was recorded once. J is TRBJ2-7 and V is TRBV29-1; 10 nucleotides agree with TRBD2. Trimming at V came to 7 bases and at J to 4 bases, leaving 7 bases not matched to a gene. Germline V CDR1 and CDR2: SQVTM, ANQGSEA. This CDR3 has 13 residues. In DNA, the CDR3 is TGCAGCGCCGCGACTAGCGGGCAATACGAGCAGTACTTC. Protein sequence: CSAATSGQYEQYF.

The J gene is TRBJ2-3, the V gene TRBV10-1; tentative D call: TRBD2 (5 bases). Trimming removed 4 bases at V and 6 bases at J, with 14 bases between. The CDR3 contains 14 residues. From germline, CDR1 is WNHNN and CDR2 SYGVQD (reference sequence). CDR3 in amino acids: CASSGLSGGDTQYF. The CDR3, as DNA: TGCGCCAGCAGTGGCCTCAGTGGCGGGGATACGCAGTATTTT.

The rearrangement uses TRBV6-6 and TRBJ2-2; maybe TRBD2 (6 bases). Looked up from germline, CDR1 is MNHNY and CDR2 is SVGAGI (reference sequence). This CDR3 is 15 amino acids long. V lost 7 bases, J lost 3 bases, and 15 bases lay in between. The CDR3 is CASIPSGLYTGELFF. CDR3 coding DNA: TGTGCCAGCATTCCGAGCGGGCTTTACACCGGGGAGCTGTTTTTT.

V gene TRBV7-2 combines with J gene TRBJ2-5; TRBD1 aligns across 7 bases. Germline V gene data show CDR1 as SGHTA and CDR2 as FQGNSA. There are 13 residues in the CDR3. Trimming removed 4 bases from V and 5 bases from J; junction bases left unmatched: 4. As DNA, the CDR3 is TGTGCCAGCAGCTATGGACAGGCCGAGACCCAGTACTTC. This sequence encodes CASSYGQAETQYF.

CDR3 in DNA: TGTGCCACCAGCAGAGTTAGCGGCACAGATACGCAGTATTTT. Its translation is CATSRVSGTDTQYF. The chain uses TRBV15 and TRBJ2-3, with D perhaps matching TRBD2 (5 bases). Germline assignment: CDR1 LNHNV and CDR2 YYDKDF (reference sequence). Trimming took 1 base from V and 1 from J, leaving 6 bases between them. This CDR3 spans 14 amino acids.

The sample holds a few counts of this clone. This chain joins TRBV4-1 and TRBJ1-5; D possibly corresponds to TRBD1 (5 bases). Trimming pared 0 bases from V and 7 bases from J, leaving 10 bases between. This CDR3 contains 14 residues. Germline V gene lookup returns CDR1 MGHRA and CDR2 YSYEKL. For the CDR3, the DNA is TGCGCCAGCAGCCAAGATTGGGGCCGCCAGCCCCAGCATTTT. It yields the protein CASSQDWGRQPQHF.

The chain has TRBV5-5 and TRBJ2-2; TRBD2 matches 10 bases. The trim removed 1 base at V and 3 bases at J, leaving 6 bases unmatched. Germline V gene lookup returns CDR1 SGHKS and CDR2 YYEKEE (reference sequence). The CDR3 extends over 17 amino acids. The CDR3 loop is CASSLKAAGGDTGELFF. CDR3 sequence (DNA): TGTGCCAGCAGCTTGAAAGCAGCGGGAGGGGACACCGGGGAGCTGTTTTTT.

V gene TRBV5-8 combines with J gene TRBJ2-1; 11 bases match TRBD1. The junction had 10 bases not matched to a gene; V was cut back by 2 bases and J by 6 bases. Looked up from germline, CDR1 is SGHTS and CDR2 is YDEGEE. The CDR3 has 17 residues. As DNA, the CDR3 is TGTGCCAGCAGCTTTAGAAGGTCCGGGACAGGGGGCAATGAGCAGTTCTTC. It translates to CASSFRRSGTGGNEQFF.

The chain has TRBV6-2 or TRBV6-3 and TRBJ2-5; D may be TRBD1 (6 bases). The V end lost 2 bases, the J end lost 0 bases, and 13 bases lay between the germline ends. The germline CDR1 and CDR2 sequences are MNHEY and SVGEGT. The CDR3 sequence is 16 residues long. CDR3 sequence: CASSYGSGAYQETQYF. Written as DNA, the CDR3 is TGTGCCAGCAGTTACGGGTCAGGGGCCTACCAAGAGACCCAGTACTTC.

This chain uses TRBV6-2 or TRBV6-3 with TRBJ2-2, with 10 positions matching TRBD2. CDR1 and CDR2 from the germline V gene are MNHEY and SVGEGT. This CDR3 region has 15 residues. Unmatched junction bases numbered 5, after V lost 6 bases and J lost 4 bases. The CDR3 DNA reads TGTGCCAGCAGCCTTCGACTAGCGGGCACCGGGGAGCTGTTTTTT. Its protein product is CASSLRLAGTGELFF.

This clone appeared a few times. The chain combines TRBV18 with TRBJ1-2, with D unclear. The CDR3 covers 16 residues. Germline V CDR1 and CDR2: KGHSH, LQKENI. The germline V and J ends were trimmed by 4 bases and 8 bases, with 23 bases remaining between them. The CDR3 DNA is TGTGCCAGCTCACTGACGTACCGGGATATTCATGACGGCTACACCTTC. Protein product: CASSLTYRDIHDGYTF.

This chain joins TRBV13 and TRBJ1-2, with TRBD1 matching 7 bases. J lost 0 bases, V lost 4 bases, and 5 bases had no gene match. The CDR3 contains 15 residues. The germline CDR1 and CDR2 sequences are PRHDT and FYEKMQ (reference sequence). The CDR3: CASSSRDRPNYGYTF. The CDR3, as DNA: TGTGCCAGCAGCTCCCGGGACAGACCTAACTATGGCTACACCTTC.

The chain has TRBV2 and TRBJ1-1, with 8 bases lining up with TRBD1. With V trimmed by 7 bases and J by 8 bases, 12 bases remained unmatched. Germline CDR1 and CDR2: SNHLY and FYNNEI. There are 14 residues in the CDR3. CDR3 region: CASIFLTGAYEAFF. As DNA, the CDR3 is TGTGCCAGCATTTTTTTGACAGGGGCCTACGAAGCTTTCTTT.

The chain uses TRBV5-4 and TRBJ2-3, with 11 bases fitting TRBD2. The germline gives CDR1 SGHNT, CDR2 YYREEE (reference sequence). CDR3 length equals 15 residues. J lost 6 bases, V lost 4 bases, and 7 bases had no gene match. The CDR3 DNA reads as TGTGCCAGCAGCCGTAGCGGGGGGGCCATCGATACGCAGTATTTT. This codes for CASSRSGGAIDTQYF.

The gene calls are TRBV27 and TRBJ2-7; D is uncertain. V gave up 5 bases and J gave up 0 bases, with 14 bases separating them. Germline V lookup: CDR1 MNHEY, CDR2 SMNVEV (reference sequence). This CDR3 region has 15 residues. CDR3 in amino acids: CASSLAHARSYEQYF. The CDR3 DNA sequence: TGTGCCAGCAGTCTCGCCCACGCGCGCTCCTACGAGCAGTACTTC.

This chain joins TRBV2 and TRBJ1-1; TRBD1 aligns across 8 bases. The CDR3 runs 14 residues. V lost 6 bases to trimming and J lost 5 bases; unmatched junction nucleotides: 8. The germline V gene encodes CDR1 SNHLY and CDR2 FYNNEI. CDR3 sequence (DNA): TGTGCCAGCAGGGACAGGGTTTCCCCGACTGAAGCTTTCTTT. It specifies CASRDRVSPTEAFF.